This TCR beta chain was profiled in a study of T cell responses to AZD1222 COVID-19 vaccine. Study as a whole: Analysis merged second doses at about 4 or about 12 weeks.

CDR3 length: 15 amino acids. The V end was cut by 0 bases, the J end by 2 bases, with 9 bases between. Germline-derived CDR1 and CDR2 are SEHNR and FQNEAQ (reference sequence). The repertoire was sequenced with immunoSEQ multiplex PCR; TCRdb's copy has only in-frame clones and lacks some. Counted here are around 89,000 clones, 85% to 90% occurring once; the ten biggest clones make up roughly a tenth. General study findings and limits: Among AZD1222 vaccinees, only 5 to 7 were seropositive at baseline.

This clone was seen a few times. Its antigen is not known. The rearrangement uses TRBV7-9 and TRBJ2-3, with D possibly matching TRBD1 (6 bases). The receptor's source is an adult in good health. Sequenced material: peripheral blood, taken on day 0 of AZD1222 vaccination. The CDR3, as DNA: TGTGCCAGCAGCTTAGCGGGGGCCGACACAGATACGCAGTATTTT. It codes for CASSLAGADTDTQYF.